Listed below are T cell receptor beta chains from one sample, sequenced in a study of blood T cell repertoires in COVID-19. Generated by immunoSEQ multiplex PCR, the TCRdb table keeps only in-frame clones and is missing some. The top ten hold 30% to 35% of the sample, which has approximately 26,000 clones, approximately 77% seen once. Sequenced input: peripheral blood. The receptors here all came from a human donor in a cohort sampled during active COVID-19. Each CDR3 is given with its conserved first and last residue. The order of the fields is CDR3 protein, CDR3 DNA, J gene, V gene, clone size, D gene. The D gene is left open where the match is weak. Rows may omit the clone size; those that give it use once, few, many or a size class.

cdr3_aa: CASSMNRAGSYNSPLHF
cdr3_nt: TGTGCCAGTAGTATGAACAGGGCGGGCTCCTATAATTCACCCCTCCACTTT
j_call: TRBJ1-6
v_call: TRBV19
clone_size: NA
d_call: NA

cdr3_aa: CASSLKAGGVFSPEQYF
cdr3_nt: TGTGCCAGCAGCTTAAAGGCGGGCGGGGTTTTTTCCCCCGAGCAGTACTTC
j_call: TRBJ2-7
v_call: TRBV7-2
clone_size: NA
d_call: NA

cdr3_aa: CASSPDRDQPQHF
cdr3_nt: TGTGCCAGCAGCCCCGACAGGGACCAGCCCCAGCATTTT
j_call: TRBJ1-5
v_call: TRBV3-1/TRBV3-2
clone_size: NA
d_call: TRBD1

cdr3_aa: CASSLSSGGLGVTETQYF
cdr3_nt: TGTGCCAGCAGTCTCAGTTCAGGAGGACTAGGGGTCACAGAGACCCAGTACTTC
j_call: TRBJ2-5
v_call: TRBV6-6
clone_size: NA
d_call: TRBD2

cdr3_aa: CASSLTKITNTGELFF
cdr3_nt: TGTGCCAGCAGTTTAACTAAAATTACGAACACCGGGGAGCTGTTTTTT
j_call: TRBJ2-2
v_call: TRBV27
clone_size: few
d_call: NA

cdr3_aa: CASSLGAGPYEQYF
cdr3_nt: TGTGCCAGCAGCTTAGGGGCAGGGCCCTACGAGCAGTACTTC
j_call: TRBJ2-7
v_call: TRBV7-6
clone_size: NA
d_call: NA

cdr3_aa: CASSYVVGRPPEDEQFF
cdr3_nt: TGTGCCAGCAGTTACGTGGTAGGTCGTCCACCCGAGGATGAGCAGTTCTTC
j_call: TRBJ2-1
v_call: TRBV6-2/TRBV6-3
clone_size: NA
d_call: NA

cdr3_aa: CAWTAPSLAAYNEQFF
cdr3_nt: TGTGCCTGGACCGCCCCGTCGCTAGCAGCCTACAATGAGCAGTTCTTC
j_call: TRBJ2-1
v_call: TRBV30
clone_size: NA
d_call: NA

cdr3_aa: CASSSKRSYEQYF
cdr3_nt: TGTGCCAGCAGCTCTAAGCGTTCCTACGAGCAGTACTTC
j_call: TRBJ2-7
v_call: TRBV28
clone_size: medium-sized
d_call: NA

cdr3_aa: CAISGTGGMGEAFF
cdr3_nt: TGTGCCATCTCCGGGACAGGGGGCATGGGTGAAGCTTTCTTT
j_call: TRBJ1-1
v_call: TRBV10-3
clone_size: NA
d_call: TRBD1

cdr3_aa: CASSESGGLNYGYTF
cdr3_nt: TGTGCCAGTAGTGAGTCAGGGGGTTTGAACTATGGCTACACCTTC
j_call: TRBJ1-2
v_call: TRBV19
clone_size: NA
d_call: TRBD1

cdr3_aa: CASSLDRDIARIGDSPLHF
cdr3_nt: TGTGCCAGCAGTCTTGACCGGGACATAGCTAGAATAGGGGATTCACCCCTCCACTTT
j_call: TRBJ1-6
v_call: TRBV3-1/TRBV3-2
clone_size: NA
d_call: NA

cdr3_aa: CASSSSPGLTFDTQYF
cdr3_nt: TGTGCCAGCAGCTCATCGCCGGGACTCACATTTGATACGCAGTATTTT
j_call: TRBJ2-3
v_call: TRBV11-1
clone_size: NA
d_call: NA

cdr3_aa: CASGLVAGLGNTIYF
cdr3_nt: TGTGCTAGTGGTTTGGTAGCGGGCCTTGGAAACACCATATATTTT
j_call: TRBJ1-3
v_call: TRBV12-5
clone_size: NA
d_call: NA

cdr3_aa: CASSQESVLYGAGNTIYF
cdr3_nt: TGTGCCAGCAGCCAAGAGTCAGTACTGTACGGAGCGGGAAACACCATATATTTT
j_call: TRBJ1-3
v_call: TRBV3-1/TRBV3-2
clone_size: NA
d_call: NA

cdr3_aa: CASSLIPTGASYNEQFF
cdr3_nt: TGTGCCAGCAGCTTAATCCCTACAGGGGCGTCCTACAATGAGCAGTTCTTC
j_call: TRBJ2-1
v_call: TRBV7-3
clone_size: once
d_call: TRBD1

cdr3_aa: CASSAGGQPQHF
cdr3_nt: TGTGCCAGCAGCGCGGGTGGTCAGCCCCAGCATTTT
j_call: TRBJ1-5
v_call: TRBV9
clone_size: NA
d_call: NA

cdr3_aa: CASSRERNSPLHF
cdr3_nt: TGTGCCAGCTCAAGGGAGCGGAATTCACCCCTCCACTTT
j_call: TRBJ1-6
v_call: TRBV7-2
clone_size: few
d_call: NA

cdr3_aa: CAREGPGDEQFF
cdr3_nt: TGTGCCAGGGAGGGCCCTGGGGATGAGCAGTTCTTC
j_call: TRBJ2-1
v_call: TRBV14
clone_size: few
d_call: NA

cdr3_aa: CASSLDNNQPQHF
cdr3_nt: TGTGCCAGCAGTTTGGACAACAATCAGCCCCAGCATTTT
j_call: TRBJ1-5
v_call: TRBV12-3/TRBV12-4
clone_size: NA
d_call: NA

cdr3_aa: CASSLPPGQGSLNSPLHF
cdr3_nt: TGTGCCAGCTCGCTACCTCCCGGACAGGGAAGTTTGAATTCACCCCTCCACTTT
j_call: TRBJ1-6
v_call: TRBV18
clone_size: NA
d_call: TRBD1

cdr3_aa: CAWSVQGHYGYTF
cdr3_nt: TGTGCCTGGAGTGTGCAGGGGCACTATGGCTACACCTTC
j_call: TRBJ1-2
v_call: TRBV30
clone_size: few
d_call: NA

cdr3_aa: CATAEGLAGELFF
cdr3_nt: TGTGCCACCGCCGAGGGTCTTGCCGGGGAGCTGTTTTTT
j_call: TRBJ2-2
v_call: TRBV24-1
clone_size: NA
d_call: NA

cdr3_aa: CASSNQGNQPQHF
cdr3_nt: TGTGCCAGCAGTAATCAGGGGAATCAGCCCCAGCATTTT
j_call: TRBJ1-5
v_call: TRBV6-2/TRBV6-3
clone_size: NA
d_call: NA

cdr3_aa: CASSYLALEISPLHF
cdr3_nt: TGTGCCAGCAGTTACCTCGCTCTCGAGATTTCACCCCTCCACTTT
j_call: TRBJ1-6
v_call: TRBV6-2/TRBV6-3
clone_size: NA
d_call: NA

cdr3_aa: CASSSPRRETYEQYF
cdr3_nt: TGTGCCAGCAGTTCCCCGCGGCGGGAGACCTACGAGCAGTACTTC
j_call: TRBJ2-7
v_call: TRBV6-5
clone_size: once
d_call: TRBD2

cdr3_aa: CASSERQVGTEAFF
cdr3_nt: TGTGCCAGCAGCGAAAGACAGGTCGGCACTGAAGCTTTCTTT
j_call: TRBJ1-1
v_call: TRBV9
clone_size: NA
d_call: NA

cdr3_aa: CASRGRGRYEQYF
cdr3_nt: TGTGCCAGCAGGGGAAGGGGTCGCTACGAGCAGTACTTC
j_call: TRBJ2-7
v_call: TRBV27
clone_size: NA
d_call: NA

cdr3_aa: CASTHRGEVYNSPLHF
cdr3_nt: TGTGCCAGTACACACAGGGGAGAGGTCTATAATTCACCCCTCCACTTT
j_call: TRBJ1-6
v_call: TRBV6-6
clone_size: few
d_call: TRBD1

cdr3_aa: CSVVTGGAFF
cdr3_nt: TGCAGCGTTGTTACAGGGGGAGCTTTCTTT
j_call: TRBJ1-1
v_call: TRBV29-1
clone_size: medium-sized
d_call: TRBD1

cdr3_aa: CASSQDASGSYGANVLTF
cdr3_nt: TGTGCCAGCAGCCAAGATGCTAGCGGGTCGTATGGGGCCAACGTCCTGACTTTC
j_call: TRBJ2-6
v_call: TRBV3-1/TRBV3-2
clone_size: NA
d_call: TRBD2

cdr3_aa: CASRAAVTDTQYF
cdr3_nt: TGTGCCAGCAGGGCAGCGGTCACAGATACGCAGTATTTT
j_call: TRBJ2-3
v_call: TRBV27
clone_size: NA
d_call: NA